One sample yielded the 19 T cell receptor beta chains listed below, sequenced in a study of shared clonotypes between healthy human individuals. In the naive CD8 group, cells lacked CD45RO and were positively selected for CCR7, so terminally differentiated effector memory CD45RA+ cells were left out. Data came from immunoSEQ multiplex PCR; TCRdb stores just in-frame clones and leaves some out. Of about 1,800,000 clones in the sample, about 95% were seen once. The sequenced sample was naive CD8+ T cells sorted from blood. The receptors were sampled from a man younger than 35 in good health.

This chain links TRBV27 with TRBJ2-7; the match to TRBD2 covers 7 bases. CDR1 and CDR2 (germline): MNHEY, SMNVEV (reference sequence). V lost 3 bases, J lost 0 bases, and 11 bases stayed unmatched. This CDR3 spans 17 amino acids. CDR3 coding DNA: TGTGCCAGCAGTTTTCAACCCGCGGGGGTACCCTCCTACGAGCAGTACTTC. This encodes CASSFQPAGVPSYEQYF.

This chain connects TRBV5-6 to TRBJ2-1; D unresolved. CDR3 length: 11 residues. Germline V gene data show CDR1 as SGHDT and CDR2 as YYEEEE. Between the trimmed V and J ends, which lost 0 bases and 9 bases, there was a span of 4 bases. CDR3 DNA: TGTGCCAGCAGCTTGGACGGTGAGCAGTTCTTC. It translates to CASSLDGEQFF.

This clone was observed a handful of times. This may arise from a read error, as a much more abundant clone is one base away. The same CDR3 arises from other DNA sequences in this sample as well. The CDR3 region has the DNA TGTGCCAGCAGCGTAGGAGGTGACACTGAAGCTTTCTTT. It is translated as CASSVGGDTEAFF. The rearrangement uses TRBV9 and TRBJ1-1; D not certain. The ends were cut back, 0 bases at V and 3 bases at J, with 6 bases in the middle. This CDR3 comprises 13 residues. CDR1 SGDLS and CDR2 YYNGEE come from the germline V gene.

The chain combines TRBV9 with TRBJ1-4; D possibly corresponds to TRBD1 (6 bases). Looked up from germline, CDR1 is SGDLS and CDR2 is YYNGEE. This CDR3 contains 13 residues. V shed 4 bases and J shed 6 bases, with 10 bases lying between them. The CDR3 region has the DNA TGTGCCAGCAGCTTACCAGGGGATGAAAAACTGTTTTTT. Translation: CASSLPGDEKLFF.

The V and J genes are TRBV19 and TRBJ2-7; a possible D gene is TRBD2 (5 bases). This CDR3 has 13 amino acids. V shed 9 bases and J shed 1 base, with 13 bases lying between them. Germline CDR1 is LNHDA and CDR2 is SQIVND (reference sequence). CDR3 nucleotide sequence: TGTGCCAGCGCCAATCCGGGGTCCTACGAGCAGTACTTC. It encodes CASANPGSYEQYF.

V gene TRBV28 combines with J gene TRBJ2-7, with D possibly TRBD2 on 7 matching bases. Germline V gives CDR1 MDHEN, CDR2 SYDVKM. V lost 3 bases to trimming and J lost 4 bases, with 25 bases between them. CDR3 length equals 18 residues. The CDR3 sequence: CASSLEYLRGAEGYEQYF. CDR3 sequence (DNA): TGTGCCAGCAGTTTGGAGTATTTACGGGGGGCTGAGGGATACGAGCAGTACTTC.

The V call is TRBV6-1, the J call TRBJ2-3, with D unclear. Trimming pared 4 bases from V and 0 bases from J, leaving 5 bases between. CDR1 and CDR2 from the germline V gene are MNHNS and SASEGT. The CDR3 totals 13 residues. The CDR3 spells CASSGVSTDTQYF. DNA of the CDR3: TGTGCCAGCAGTGGGGTGAGCACAGATACGCAGTATTTT.

V usage is TRBV5-5 and J usage is TRBJ1-5, with D unclear. Trimming took off 1 base at V and 5 bases at J, with 13 bases between the two ends. CDR3 length: 15 residues. Germline CDR1 is SGHKS and CDR2 is YYEKEE (reference sequence). CDR3 bases: TGTGCCAGCAGCTTGTCCCGCAGCGAGCATCAGCCCCAGCATTTT. Its protein product is CASSLSRSEHQPQHF.

The gene calls are TRBV5-1 and TRBJ2-5; no definite D call. Trimming pared 4 bases from V and 4 bases from J, leaving 20 bases between. Germline CDR1 and CDR2: SGHRS and YFSETQ. This CDR3 has 16 amino acids. The CDR3 loop reads CASSPEYGPLGETQYF. The CDR3 DNA follows: TGCGCCAGCAGCCCGGAGTACGGCCCCCTGGGAGAGACCCAGTACTTC.

The V gene is TRBV30, the J gene TRBJ2-7, with D tentatively TRBD2 (6 bases). Trimming removed 2 bases from V and 2 bases from J, with 13 bases in between. Per the germline V gene, CDR1 is GTSNPN and CDR2 is SVGIG (reference sequence). This CDR3 has 14 amino acids. The CDR3, as DNA: TGTGCCTGGAGTCCAGCGGGCCCCCCCTACGAGCAGTACTTC. It encodes CAWSPAGPPYEQYF.

The chain has TRBV6-5 and TRBJ1-2; D is ambiguous. This CDR3 is built from 14 residues. With 0 bases removed from V and 0 bases from J, the gap between germline ends came to 5 bases. Germline V CDR1 and CDR2: MNHEY, SVGAGI. The CDR3 coding sequence is TGTGCCAGCAGTTACTCGATTTCTAACTATGGCTACACCTTC. It translates to CASSYSISNYGYTF.

The V gene is TRBV2, the J gene TRBJ2-2; tentative D call: TRBD1 (5 bases). Between the trimmed V and J ends, which lost 1 base and 1 base, there was a span of 10 bases. The CDR3 contains 16 residues. Germline lookup yields CDR1 SNHLY and CDR2 FYNNEI. The CDR3 reads CASSEEGTGNTGELFF. CDR3 DNA: TGTGCCAGCAGTGAAGAAGGCACAGGGAACACCGGGGAGCTGTTTTTT.

The V and J genes are TRBV9 and TRBJ2-2; unclear D gene. Germline lookup yields CDR1 SGDLS and CDR2 YYNGEE. Trimming cost V 7 bases and J 1 base, with 11 bases left between them. CDR3 length: 14 residues. CDR3 sequence: CASGPPGNTGELFF. The CDR3 DNA sequence: TGTGCCAGCGGCCCCCCGGGGAACACCGGGGAGCTGTTTTTT.

V and J are TRBV19 and TRBJ1-2; 7 bases fit TRBD1. CDR1 is LNHDA and CDR2 is SQIVND in the germline V gene (reference sequence). This CDR3 spans 15 amino acids. V lost 7 bases and J lost 4; bases outside the gene matches: 12. For the CDR3, the DNA is TGTGCCAGTATCCCCATGTCCGGGACAGTCTATGGCTACACCTTC. Translation: CASIPMSGTVYGYTF.

The V call is TRBV19, the J call TRBJ1-1; D might be TRBD1 (6 bases). Trimming took 5 bases from V and 4 from J, leaving 17 bases between them. CDR3 length: 15 amino acids. From germline, CDR1 is LNHDA and CDR2 SQIVND (reference sequence). CDR3 protein: CASSSHRVVGTEAFF. CDR3 in DNA: TGTGCCAGTAGTTCCCACAGGGTTGTGGGCACTGAAGCTTTCTTT.

Here the CDR3 reads CAISESVAGVHEQYF. Here the CDR3 DNA reads TGTGCCATCAGTGAGTCCGTAGCGGGAGTACACGAGCAGTACTTC. The rearrangement joins TRBV10-3 to TRBJ2-7; 9 bases align to TRBD2. The CDR3 is 15 residues long. CDR1 and CDR2 (germline): ENHRY, SYGVKD. V dropped 0 bases and J dropped 5; count of bases not matched to a gene: 5.

The chain links TRBV4-3 to TRBJ2-7; D remains ambiguous. V dropped 0 bases and J dropped 3 bases, with 15 bases sitting between them. Looked up from germline, CDR1 is LGHNA and CDR2 is YSLEER. This CDR3 has 16 amino acids. CDR3 sequence (DNA): TGCGCCAGCAGCCAAGATAAGGGTCTCTACCTCTACGAGCAGTACTTC. Protein: CASSQDKGLYLYEQYF.

This chain joins TRBV10-2 and TRBJ1-2, with 9 nucleotides matching TRBD1. This CDR3 is 14 amino acids long. V dropped 4 bases and J dropped 7; count of bases not matched to a gene: 7. Germline-derived CDR1 and CDR2 are WSHSY and SAAADI. The chain's CDR3 is CASSAGTGFSGYTF. DNA of the CDR3: TGCGCCAGCAGTGCCGGGACAGGGTTTAGTGGCTACACCTTC.

The chain joins TRBV7-9 to TRBJ2-3; 11 bases line up with TRBD2. Germline CDR1 is SEHNR and CDR2 is FQNEAQ (reference sequence). With V trimmed by 2 bases and J by 5 bases, 6 bases remained unmatched. CDR3 length equals 16 residues. The CDR3, as DNA: TGTGCCAGCAGCTTATTTAGCGGGGGGGCGGAAGATACGCAGTATTTT. This translates into CASSLFSGGAEDTQYF.